Following are 24 T cell receptor beta chains from one sample sequenced in a study of blood T cell repertoires in COVID-19. Only in-frame clones appear in the TCRdb table, and some are missing; sequencing was by immunoSEQ multiplex PCR. The repertoire has about 86,000 clones, approximately 80% of them found once; the top ten carry 11%. Source material: peripheral blood. All receptors come from a man in his 70s with acute or convalescent COVID-19.

The chain carries TRBV7-9 and TRBJ2-2, with D tentatively TRBD1 (6 bases). V dropped 5 bases and J dropped 6 bases, with 16 bases sitting between them. Germline-derived CDR1 and CDR2 are SEHNR and FQNEAQ (reference sequence). The CDR3 sequence is 15 residues long. The CDR3 sequence is CASSTHRAGAGELFF. CDR3 sequence (DNA): TGTGCCAGCAGCACACACAGGGCCGGGGCCGGGGAGCTGTTTTTT.

The chain couples TRBV2 to TRBJ2-1; 11 positions match TRBD2. V dropped 3 bases and J dropped 4; count of bases not matched to a gene: 5. CDR3 size: 16 residues. Germline CDR1 and CDR2: SNHLY and FYNNEI. The CDR3 nucleotides read TGTGCCAGCAGTGATTTGGCTAGCGGGGGGTACAATGAGCAGTTCTTC. This translates into CASSDLASGGYNEQFF.

The rearrangement uses TRBV28 and TRBJ1-5, with 7 bases aligning to TRBD1. The CDR3 totals 14 residues. In germline, CDR1 is MDHEN, CDR2 SYDVKM. Trimming took 7 bases from V and 4 from J; bases not matched to a gene: 7. Here the CDR3 DNA reads TGTGCCAGCACCCGGGACAGAACTAATCAGCCCCAGCATTTT. Its protein is CASTRDRTNQPQHF.

J is TRBJ2-5 and V is TRBV3-1 (or the pseudogene TRBV3-2); 8 nucleotides match TRBD2. The germline V gene has CDR1 LGHDT and CDR2 YNNKEL (reference sequence). V shed 4 bases, J shed 4 bases, and the junction held 5 bases outside the gene matches. CDR3 length equals 14 residues. In DNA, the CDR3 is TGTGCCAGCAGCCGGGGCGGGGGGCTAGAGACCCAGTACTTC. This gives the protein CASSRGGGLETQYF.

This clone has more than one count but fewer than ten. This chain joins TRBV5-6 and TRBJ2-2, with D perhaps matching TRBD2 (6 bases). Germline V gene lookup returns CDR1 SGHDT and CDR2 YYEEEE. The CDR3 covers 15 residues. The germline V and J ends were trimmed by 0 bases and 4 bases, with 10 bases remaining between them. The chain's CDR3 is CASSLEEGLTGELFF. CDR3 nucleotides: TGTGCCAGCAGCTTGGAGGAGGGACTCACCGGGGAGCTGTTTTTT.

This chain connects TRBV6-5 to TRBJ1-2; no firm D call. The V end lost 6 bases, the J end lost 4 bases, and 15 bases lay between the germline ends. CDR3 length: 14 residues. CDR1 and CDR2 (germline): MNHEY, SVGAGI. The CDR3 loop is CASSPGLGSYGYTF. DNA for the CDR3: TGTGCCAGCAGCCCCGGACTCGGGTCCTATGGCTACACCTTC.

The V call is TRBV5-6, the J call TRBJ2-1, with D possibly being TRBD1 (5 bases). V was shortened by 1 base and J by 4 bases, with 9 bases between the two germline ends. The germline gives CDR1 SGHDT, CDR2 YYEEEE. This CDR3 contains 14 residues. The CDR3 reads CASSLTGLYNEQFF. CDR3 bases: TGTGCCAGCAGCTTGACAGGTCTGTACAATGAGCAGTTCTTC.

The chain is built from TRBV28 and TRBJ2-1; 7 nucleotides agree with TRBD2. Germline V lookup: CDR1 MDHEN, CDR2 SYDVKM. There are 15 residues in the CDR3. V was pared by 2 bases and J by 2 bases, with 3 bases of the junction left unmatched. CDR3 residues: CASSLSGTAYNEQFF. The CDR3 nucleotides are TGTGCCAGCAGTTTAAGCGGGACCGCCTACAATGAGCAGTTCTTC.

Comment on this clone: A junction end diverges from the germline sequence, so it may reflect a read error. As DNA, the CDR3 is TGCGCCCGCAGCTGGGGGACTAGCGGGGGAGGGAATGAGCAGTTCTTC. Protein: CARSWGTSGGGNEQFF. V is TRBV5-1 and J is TRBJ2-1; 14 bases fit TRBD2. Germline V CDR1 and CDR2: SGHRS, YFSETQ. This CDR3 has 16 residues.

V usage is TRBV27 and J usage is TRBJ1-5, with D unresolved. The CDR3 loop spans 12 amino acids. V was pared by 10 bases and J by 2 bases, with 9 bases between. Germline V gene data show CDR1 as MNHEY and CDR2 as SMNVEV (reference sequence). The CDR3 bases are TGTGCCACCCGGCAGGGCAATCAGCCCCAGCATTTT. It is translated as CATRQGNQPQHF.

The chain carries TRBV4-1 and TRBJ2-3; tentative D call: TRBD2 (6 bases). The CDR3 covers 17 residues. V was trimmed by 0 bases and J by 3 bases, leaving 16 bases between them. Germline V gives CDR1 MGHRA, CDR2 YSYEKL. The CDR3 DNA is TGCGCCAGCAGCCAAGATGGGACCGGAGGGAGTACAGATACGCAGTATTTT. This sequence encodes CASSQDGTGGSTDTQYF.

The CDR3 region has the DNA TGTGCCAGCAGCCACAGCACCGGGACAGCTGGAAACACCATATATTTT. As protein: CASSHSTGTAGNTIYF. This chain joins TRBV7-9 and TRBJ1-3; 7 nucleotides match TRBD1. The V gene's germline CDR1 is SEHNR and CDR2 FQNEAQ (reference sequence). With V trimmed by 5 bases and J by 2 bases, 9 bases remained unmatched. This CDR3 is built from 16 residues.

The chain carries TRBV19 and TRBJ1-5, with D unresolved. V lost 7 bases and J lost 4, with 17 bases in between. Germline CDR1 is LNHDA and CDR2 is SQIVND (reference sequence). The CDR3 totals 15 residues. The CDR3 DNA follows: TGTGCCAGTACCTCCTGGGCCGGCAGAAATCAGCCCCAGCATTTT. Translating gives CASTSWAGRNQPQHF.

V gene TRBV9 combines with J gene TRBJ2-3; maybe TRBD1 (6 bases). CDR1 SGDLS and CDR2 YYNGEE come from the germline V gene. The CDR3 is 14 residues long. V lost 3 bases and J lost 8, with 16 bases in between. The CDR3 is CASSAGQGKATQYF. The CDR3 DNA reads as TGTGCCAGCAGCGCGGGGCAGGGGAAGGCTACGCAGTATTTT.

V is TRBV5-1 and J is TRBJ2-5; weak D call: TRBD1 (5 bases). CDR3 length: 13 residues. Germline values: CDR1 SGHRS, CDR2 YFSETQ. V lost 6 bases and J 1 base, leaving 10 bases between the germline ends. CDR3 in amino acids: CASTPDIQETQYF. The CDR3 DNA reads TGCGCCAGCACCCCGGACATCCAAGAGACCCAGTACTTC.

The rearrangement joins TRBV7-8 to TRBJ1-1; a weak D match, TRBD1 (5 bases). Germline V gene sequence: CDR1 SGHVS, CDR2 FQNEAQ. The V end was cut by 5 bases, the J end by 3 bases, with 13 bases between. This CDR3 is 14 amino acids long. CDR3 DNA sequence: TGTGCCAGCAGCATCGGGACTTCGGACACTGAAGCTTTCTTT. Protein sequence: CASSIGTSDTEAFF. The complete variable domain, with remaining parts taken from reference TRBV7-8 and TRBJ1-1, reads GAGVSQSPRYKVAKRGQDVALRCDPISGHVSLFWYQQALGQGPEFLTYFQNEAQLDKSGLPSDRFFAERPEGSVSTLKIQRTQQEDSAVYLCASSIGTSDTEAFFGQGTRLTVV.

This clone was seen a single time. The V and J genes are TRBV6-5 and TRBJ1-1, with D perhaps TRBD1 (5 bases). This CDR3 is built from 14 residues. Germline assignment: CDR1 MNHEY and CDR2 SVGAGI. V was clipped by 6 bases and J by 7 bases, with 18 bases between them. The CDR3 is CASSFNGRGSEAFF. In DNA form, the CDR3 reads TGTGCCAGCAGCTTCAATGGGAGGGGAAGTGAAGCTTTCTTT.

The V call is TRBV18, the J call TRBJ2-1; 7 positions match TRBD1. Germline V CDR1 and CDR2: KGHSH, LQKENI. The CDR3 spans 15 residues. V was pared by 5 bases and J by 4 bases, with 8 bases of the junction left unmatched. The chain's CDR3 is CASSAETGLYNEQFF. For the CDR3, the DNA is TGTGCCAGCTCAGCGGAGACAGGGTTATACAATGAGCAGTTCTTC.

The chain combines TRBV5-4 with TRBJ2-5; D uncertain. Between the trimmed V and J ends, which lost 4 bases and 4 bases, there was a span of 14 bases. The germline V gene encodes CDR1 SGHNT and CDR2 YYREEE (reference sequence). This CDR3 contains 14 residues. The CDR3 nucleotides are TGTGCCAGCAGCGAAGACAACTCCCGAGAGACCCAGTACTTC. Its translation: CASSEDNSRETQYF.

The chain couples TRBV13 to TRBJ2-3; 7 bases align to TRBD1. V gave up 2 bases and J gave up 3 bases; unmatched junction bases: 8. Germline V gene sequence: CDR1 PRHDT, CDR2 FYEKMQ (reference sequence). This CDR3 has 16 residues. CDR3 DNA: TGTGCCAGCAGCTTAAAACAGGGGAGAGCGACAGATACGCAGTATTTT. Its translation is CASSLKQGRATDTQYF. Full variable domain (remainder filled in from reference TRBV13 and TRBJ2-3): AAGVIQSPRHLIKEKRETATLKCYPIPRHDTVYWYQQGPGQDPQFLISFYEKMQSDKGSIPDRFSAQQFSDYHSELNMSSLELGDSALYFCASSLKQGRATDTQYFGPGTRLTVL.

This chain links TRBV30 with TRBJ1-5, with TRBD1 matching 8 bases. The CDR3 is made up of 15 amino acids. V shed 1 base and J 4 bases; nucleotides not matched to a gene: 6. The germline V gene encodes CDR1 GTSNPN and CDR2 SVGIG (reference sequence). CDR3 bases: TGTGCCTGGAGTGCTCGGACAGGGTCTAATCAGCCCCAGCATTTT. It encodes CAWSARTGSNQPQHF.

The chain's CDR3 is CASSFDGEKAFF. The DNA of the CDR3 is TGTGCCAGCAGTTTCGACGGGGAGAAAGCTTTCTTT. This chain connects TRBV28 to TRBJ1-1; D remains unclear. This CDR3 region has 12 residues. The V end was cut by 3 bases, the J end by 9 bases, with 11 bases between. From germline, CDR1 is MDHEN and CDR2 SYDVKM.

The CDR3 spells CASSLTGAANQPQHF. The CDR3 DNA follows: TGTGCCAGCAGTCTGACAGGGGCGGCCAATCAGCCCCAGCATTTT. V is TRBV7-8 and J is TRBJ1-5, with TRBD1 identical over 8 bases. V was clipped by 6 bases and J by 3 bases; unmatched bases: 7. Per germline, CDR1 SGHVS and CDR2 FQNEAQ. This CDR3 region has 15 residues.

This chain links TRBV14 with TRBJ1-5; no clear D gene. V was cut by 1 base and J by 3 bases, with 10 bases left in between. This CDR3 region has 15 residues. CDR1 is SGHDN and CDR2 is FVKESK in the germline V gene. CDR3 DNA sequence: TGTGCCAGCAGCCAAGGGGGAGGGTTCAATCAGCCCCAGCATTTT. This translates into CASSQGGGFNQPQHF.